The present T cell receptor (beta chain) was sequenced within a study of blood T cell repertoires in COVID-19. The protocol was immunoSEQ multiplex PCR, while the TCRdb copy is restricted to in-frame clones and leaves out a portion. The sample has 150,000 to 200,000 clones; 84% are singletons. V was pared by 7 bases and J by 4 bases, with 16 bases between. The germline CDR1 and CDR2 sequences are MNHEY and SVGAGI. This CDR3 has 14 residues. Material for sequencing was PBMCs or T cells enriched from blood (not recorded which). The receptor's source is a woman aged 25 to 39 who had been exposed to COVID-19. V and J are TRBV6-5 and TRBJ1-1; possible D gene TRBD1, 6 bases. The CDR3 sequence is CASTGRGGLTEAFF. In DNA form, the CDR3 reads TGTGCCAGCACCGGGAGGGGGGGCCTCACTGAAGCTTTCTTT.